This TCR beta chain was sequenced during a study of PD-L1 blockade in urothelial cancer. Time point: peripheral blood 6 weeks after treatment start. Germline CDR1 reads SGHKS; CDR2 reads YYEKEE (reference sequence). Trimming removed 2 bases from V and 2 bases from J; junction bases left unmatched: 17. This CDR3 contains 20 residues. The assay was immunoSEQ multiplex PCR, and TCRdb's table has in-frame clones only and misses some. This sample yields tens of thousands of clones, of which around 93% are seen a single time; 0.87% belongs to the top ten. Sample: PBMCs, taken around atezolizumab (anti-PD-L1) treatment. The V call is TRBV5-5, the J call TRBJ1-5; TRBD1 matches at 9 bases. The receptor was derived from a woman of 80 years or more with urothelial cancer. The CDR3 region has the DNA TGTGCCAGCAGCTTTTGGGAGGGACAGGGCTTCCGTGGGCGCAATCAGCCCCAGCATTTT. Protein sequence: CASSFWEGQGFRGRNQPQHF.